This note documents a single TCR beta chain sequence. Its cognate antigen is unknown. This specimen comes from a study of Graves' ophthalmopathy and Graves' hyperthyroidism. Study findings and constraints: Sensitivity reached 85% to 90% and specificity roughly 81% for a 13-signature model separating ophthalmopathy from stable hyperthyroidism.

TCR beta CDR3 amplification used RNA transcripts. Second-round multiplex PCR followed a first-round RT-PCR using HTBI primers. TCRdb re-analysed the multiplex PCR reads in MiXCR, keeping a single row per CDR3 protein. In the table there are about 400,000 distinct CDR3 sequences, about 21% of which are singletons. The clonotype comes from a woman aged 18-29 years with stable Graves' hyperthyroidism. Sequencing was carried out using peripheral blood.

CDR3 in DNA: TGTGCCACCAGTGATTTCCACAGGGGTAGGAGCAATCAGCCCCAGCATTTT. Encoded protein: CATSDFHRGRSNQPQHF. The chain couples TRBV24-1 to TRBJ1-5, with 7 nucleotides matching TRBD1. V gave up 1 base and J gave up 1 base; unmatched junction bases: 6. The germline V gene encodes CDR1 KGHDR and CDR2 SFDVKD. The CDR3 length is 17 residues.